These 26 T cell receptor beta chains were all obtained from the same sample, sequenced in a study of shared clonotypes between healthy human individuals. Produced via immunoSEQ multiplex PCR; TCRdb's table is partial and in-frame only. The table has fewer than 350,000 clones, 80% to 90% seen once. Sequencing was done on a sample of memory CD8+ T cells sorted from blood. This sample's subset: CD45RO+ cells pooled with CCR7-negative TemRA cells. The receptors were sampled from a man aged 18-30 years in good health.

The chain links TRBV6-5 to TRBJ1-2, with 7 bases identical to TRBD1. This CDR3 is 13 amino acids long. In germline, CDR1 is MNHEY, CDR2 SVGAGI. V shed 3 bases and J 8 bases; nucleotides not matched to a gene: 6. The CDR3 sequence is CASSYPEGAGYTF. CDR3 DNA sequence: TGTGCCAGCAGTTATCCGGAGGGGGCGGGCTACACCTTC.

V is TRBV7-2 and J is TRBJ2-7; 8 nucleotides line up with TRBD2. The germline gives CDR1 SGHTA, CDR2 FQGNSA. The CDR3 runs to 15 residues. Germline trimming cut 1 base from V and 7 bases from J; bases unmatched to any gene: 9. The CDR3 DNA follows: TGTGCCAGCAGCTTAGTACCGGGAGGGTCTGGGGAGCAGTACTTC. Translation: CASSLVPGGSGEQYF.

Only one count was recorded for this clone. The chain recombines TRBV9 with TRBJ1-5, with D perhaps TRBD1 (6 bases). The CDR3 totals 13 residues. CDR1 and CDR2 from the germline V gene are SGDLS and YYNGEE. Trimming took 7 bases from V and 7 from J, leaving 15 bases between them. The CDR3 DNA is TGTGCCAGCGCCCGGACAGCGGGACAGCCCCAGCATTTT. Its protein product is CASARTAGQPQHF.

The V gene is TRBV7-2, the J gene TRBJ1-6; 8 bases are shared with TRBD1. Per the germline V gene, CDR1 is SGHTA and CDR2 is FQGNSA. This CDR3 region has 17 residues. V was pared by 4 bases and J by 1 base, with 6 bases of the junction left unmatched. The CDR3 loop is CASSSQDRASYNSPLHF. As DNA, the CDR3 is TGTGCCAGCAGCTCCCAGGACAGGGCTTCCTATAATTCACCCCTCCACTTT.

The rearrangement uses TRBV6-1 and TRBJ1-6; D call uncertain. The CDR3 has 16 residues. From germline, CDR1 is MNHNS and CDR2 SASEGT. The V and J ends lost 4 bases and 0 bases respectively, with 10 bases between them. The CDR3 sequence is CASSAEPSSYNSPLHF. The CDR3, as DNA: TGTGCCAGCAGTGCGGAGCCTAGCTCCTATAATTCACCCCTCCACTTT.

The V gene is TRBV2, the J gene TRBJ2-7, with 12 bases identical to TRBD1. Germline assignment: CDR1 SNHLY and CDR2 FYNNEI. V lost 8 bases and J lost 3; bases outside the gene matches: 5. This CDR3 contains 14 residues. The CDR3 DNA reads as TGTGCCAGCGGCGGGACAGGGGGCAACTACGAGCAGTACTTC. Its translation is CASGGTGGNYEQYF.

V is TRBV27 and J is TRBJ2-7; 7 bases map to TRBD1. The junction had 9 bases not matched to a gene; V was cut back by 4 bases and J by 0 bases. Germline CDR1 MNHEY, CDR2 SMNVEV (reference sequence). CDR3 length: 16 amino acids. DNA of the CDR3: TGTGCCAGCAGTTCCACCGGGACAGAGTCCTCCTACGAGCAGTACTTC. Translated, it gives CASSSTGTESSYEQYF.

The chain joins TRBV2 to TRBJ2-3; 7 bases fit TRBD1. With 7 bases clipped from V and 2 bases from J, the junction kept 3 bases outside the gene matches. The germline V gene encodes CDR1 SNHLY and CDR2 FYNNEI. The CDR3 runs 13 residues. For the CDR3, the DNA is TGTGCCAGCACTAGGGGGCACACAGATACGCAGTATTTT. Its translation: CASTRGHTDTQYF.

This clone has a single count. V and J are TRBV2 and TRBJ1-2, with a tentative D call TRBD1 (6 bases). CDR1 is SNHLY, CDR2 FYNNEI, per germline. V dropped 7 bases and J dropped 1 base, with 19 bases sitting between them. This CDR3 is built from 16 residues. The CDR3 DNA reads as TGTGCCAGCACGTTCCGGGGGGGGCCTGTTAACTATGGCTACACCTTC. This gives the protein CASTFRGGPVNYGYTF.

The V call is TRBV27, the J call TRBJ2-2; TRBD1 matches 9 bases. CDR1 and CDR2 from the germline V gene are MNHEY and SMNVEV (reference sequence). V dropped 5 bases and J dropped 7; count of bases not matched to a gene: 5. The CDR3 contains 14 residues. As DNA, the CDR3 is TGTGCCAGCAGTCCTGGGACAGGGTTCGGGGAGCTGTTTTTT. Translating gives CASSPGTGFGELFF.

About this clone itself: Sequence at one end of the junction differs from germline and may be a read error. This chain joins TRBV7-9 and TRBJ2-3; D ambiguous. Germline-derived CDR1 and CDR2 are SEHNR and FQNEAQ (reference sequence). The CDR3 covers 11 residues. The chain's CDR3 is CASSHKSTTNF. The CDR3 nucleotides are TGTGCCAGCAGCCACAAGTCTACGACCAATTTT. The complete variable domain, with remaining parts taken from reference TRBV7-9 and TRBJ2-3, reads DTGVSQNPRHKITKRGQNVTFRCDPISEHNRLYWYRQTLGQGPEFLTYFQNEAQLEKSRLLSDRFSAERPKGSFSTLEIQRTEQGDSAMYLCASSHKSTTNFGPGTRLTVL.

This clone was seen once. The rearrangement joins TRBV2 to TRBJ2-7, with a possible D match to TRBD1 (6 bases). In germline, CDR1 is SNHLY, CDR2 FYNNEI. V was clipped by 4 bases and J by 3 bases, with 10 bases between them. This CDR3 contains 13 residues. The CDR3 loop reads CASSADSLYEQYF. Written as DNA, the CDR3 is TGTGCCAGCAGTGCGGACAGCCTCTACGAGCAGTACTTC.

V gene TRBV5-6 combines with J gene TRBJ2-7; D possibly corresponds to TRBD1 (7 bases). The CDR3 loop spans 16 amino acids. Germline V gene lookup returns CDR1 SGHDT and CDR2 YYEEEE. Trimming pared 4 bases from V and 5 bases from J, leaving 22 bases between. DNA for the CDR3: TGTGCCAGCAGCCTGGGGGGACAGACCCTTTGGAACGAGCAGTACTTC. Amino acids: CASSLGGQTLWNEQYF.

The CDR3 sequence is CASSLPYPSFQGPEQFF. CDR3 nucleotides: TGTGCCAGCAGCTTACCTTACCCCTCCTTCCAGGGGCCTGAGCAGTTCTTC. This chain links TRBV7-9 with TRBJ2-1, with D possibly TRBD1 on 6 matching bases. The CDR3 contains 17 residues. Trimming removed 2 bases from V and 9 bases from J, with 23 bases in between. The germline gives CDR1 SEHNR, CDR2 FQNEAQ (reference sequence).

The chain has TRBV5-1 and TRBJ2-7, with D hard to call. The CDR3 runs to 11 residues. Per germline, CDR1 SGHRS and CDR2 YFSETQ. V lost 1 base, J lost 3 bases, and 2 bases lay in between. DNA of the CDR3: TGCGCCAGCAGCTTGCACTACGAGCAGTACTTC. The encoded protein is CASSLHYEQYF.

The chain is built from TRBV18 and TRBJ2-1; 13 bases fit TRBD2. This CDR3 region has 16 residues. Germline V CDR1 and CDR2: KGHSH, LQKENI. J gave up 6 bases and V 3 bases, and 5 bases lay outside the gene matches. The CDR3 region has the DNA TGTGCCAGCTCACCTGGACTAGCGGGAGATATCAATGAGCAGTTCTTC. It is translated as CASSPGLAGDINEQFF.

The chain couples TRBV13 to TRBJ2-3, with D possibly called TRBD1 or TRBD2 (5 bases each). This CDR3 is built from 15 residues. Germline CDR1 is PRHDT and CDR2 is FYEKMQ (reference sequence). The V gene lost 5 bases and the J gene lost 3 bases, with 15 bases spanning the gap. DNA of the CDR3: TGTGCCAGCAGCGGCCCGGGACGATCGACAGATACGCAGTATTTT. Amino acids: CASSGPGRSTDTQYF.

This rearrangement joins TRBV4-1 to TRBJ1-2; no clear D. Germline V gives CDR1 MGHRA, CDR2 YSYEKL. The length of the CDR3 is 16 residues. With 0 bases removed from V and 4 bases from J, the gap between germline ends came to 15 bases. Here the CDR3 reads CASSQEGNPNPYGYTF. The CDR3 coding sequence is TGCGCCAGCAGCCAAGAAGGGAACCCGAACCCCTATGGCTACACCTTC.

The chain has TRBV13 and TRBJ2-5, with 7 bases that match TRBD2. Germline V gene sequence: CDR1 PRHDT, CDR2 FYEKMQ (reference sequence). Trimming took 4 bases from V and 4 from J; bases not matched to a gene: 12. The CDR3 totals 16 residues. CDR3 amino acids: CASSSSSGRTAETQYF. For the CDR3, the DNA is TGTGCCAGCAGCTCAAGCTCCGGGAGGACGGCAGAGACCCAGTACTTC. Looking up the rest from reference TRBV13 and TRBJ2-5 gives the full variable domain: AAGVIQSPRHLIKEKRETATLKCYPIPRHDTVYWYQQGPGQDPQFLISFYEKMQSDKGSIPDRFSAQQFSDYHSELNMSSLELGDSALYFCASSSSSGRTAETQYFGPGTRLLVL.

This sequence joins TRBV6-5 and TRBJ2-5, with TRBD2 as a possible D gene (6 bases). V lost 1 base to trimming and J lost 4 bases, with 13 bases between them. Germline assignment: CDR1 MNHEY and CDR2 SVGAGI. This CDR3 has 15 amino acids. The CDR3 here is CASSYFEAGIETQYF. CDR3 in DNA: TGTGCCAGCAGTTACTTCGAGGCGGGGATAGAGACCCAGTACTTC.

V and J are TRBV5-3 and TRBJ2-3; TRBD2 aligns across 9 bases. TRBV5-3 is flagged as an ORF with uncertain function. Trimming at V came to 4 bases and at J to 0 bases, leaving 9 bases not matched to a gene. This CDR3 has 17 residues. The CDR3 sequence: CARSGSSGVCSTDTQYF. CDR3 bases: TGTGCCAGAAGCGGGTCTAGCGGGGTTTGTAGCACAGATACGCAGTATTTT.

V usage is TRBV13 and J usage is TRBJ2-5; 11 bases are shared with TRBD2. Per the germline V gene, CDR1 is PRHDT and CDR2 is FYEKMQ (reference sequence). With V trimmed by 4 bases and J by 5 bases, 9 bases remained unmatched. This CDR3 has 16 amino acids. CDR3 sequence reads: CASSSRTSGFWETQYF. The CDR3 DNA sequence: TGTGCCAGCAGCTCCCGGACTAGCGGGTTCTGGGAGACCCAGTACTTC.

The chain links TRBV2 to TRBJ2-7; D possibly corresponds to TRBD2 (5 bases). Germline assignment: CDR1 SNHLY and CDR2 FYNNEI. Between the trimmed V and J ends, which lost 7 bases and 4 bases, there was a span of 11 bases. This CDR3 has 12 amino acids. In DNA form, the CDR3 reads TGTGCCAGCACCCCGGGGAGTTACGAGCAGTACTTC. Its translation: CASTPGSYEQYF. Full variable domain (remainder filled in from reference TRBV2 and TRBJ2-7): EPEVTQTPSHQVTQMGQEVILRCVPISNHLYFYWYRQILGQKVEFLVSFYNNEISEKSEIFDDQFSVERPDGSNFTLKIRSTKLEDSAMYFCASTPGSYEQYFGPGTRLTVT.

The CDR3 nucleotides are TGTGCCACCTACACGGGCGCAACTAATGAAAAACTGTTTTTT. Protein product: CATYTGATNEKLFF. The chain carries TRBV10-3 and TRBJ1-4; D unclear. Germline V gives CDR1 ENHRY, CDR2 SYGVKD. CDR3 size: 14 residues. V was trimmed by 10 bases and J by 0 bases, leaving 12 bases between them.

This chain joins TRBV28 and TRBJ2-5; tentatively, D is TRBD2 (6 bases). The V gene lost 3 bases and the J gene lost 7 bases, with 15 bases spanning the gap. Germline CDR1 is MDHEN and CDR2 is SYDVKM. The CDR3 is 14 amino acids. The CDR3 bases are TGTGCCAGCAGTTTTGAAGGGGAGGATGGGACCCAGTACTTC. This sequence encodes CASSFEGEDGTQYF.

This clone was seen a few times. CDR3 bases: TGTGCCAGTGGGGGGAACATTCAGTACTTC. Amino acids: CASGGNIQYF. The rearrangement uses TRBV19 and TRBJ2-4; maybe TRBD2 (6 bases). Trimming took off 8 bases at V and 7 bases at J, with 6 bases between the two ends. Germline V gives CDR1 LNHDA, CDR2 SQIVND (reference sequence). There are 10 residues in the CDR3.